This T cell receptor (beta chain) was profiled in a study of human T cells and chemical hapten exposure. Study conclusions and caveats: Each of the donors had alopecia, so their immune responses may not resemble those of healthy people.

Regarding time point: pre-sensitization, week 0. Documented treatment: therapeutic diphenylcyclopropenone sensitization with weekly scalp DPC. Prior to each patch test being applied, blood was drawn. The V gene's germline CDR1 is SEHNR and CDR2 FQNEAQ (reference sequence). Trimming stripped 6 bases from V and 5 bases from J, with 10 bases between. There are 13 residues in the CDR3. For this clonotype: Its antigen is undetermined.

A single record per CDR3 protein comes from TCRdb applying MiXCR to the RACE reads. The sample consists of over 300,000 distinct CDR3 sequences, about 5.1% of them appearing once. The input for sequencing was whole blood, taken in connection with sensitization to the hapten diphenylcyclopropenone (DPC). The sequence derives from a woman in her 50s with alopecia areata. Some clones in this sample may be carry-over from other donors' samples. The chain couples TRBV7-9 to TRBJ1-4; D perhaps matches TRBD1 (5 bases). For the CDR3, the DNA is TGTGCCAGCAGAAGGGGAGTAAATGAAAAACTGTTTTTT. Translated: CASRRGVNEKLFF.